This TCR beta chain was retrieved from a study of a mutant IDH1 vaccine in newly diagnosed glioma. Turning to the study itself: Patients began vaccination 4-6 weeks after radiotherapy alone, or with temozolomide cycles.

The CDR3 length is 15 residues. Trimming removed 4 bases from V and 2 bases from J, with 13 bases in between. CDR1 and CDR2 (germline): SGHRS, YFSETQ. The time point is: week 23, last vaccination. Topical imiquimod accompanied each vaccine dose, which consisted of 300 ug of mutant IDH1 20-mer peptide. There were new WHO grade 3 or 4 astrocytomas in the donors, and these were IDH1-mutant and ATRX-lost. Repertoires were generated with immunoSEQ multiplex PCR, while TCRdb's copy carries only in-frame clones and drops some. Here the sample spans approximately 44,000 clones, less than 95% being singletons. Notes on this clone: Antigen: not known.

The V and J genes are TRBV5-1 and TRBJ2-1, with D tentatively TRBD1 (6 bases). The starting material was PBMCs, obtained from a glioma patient whose treatment included an IDH1 peptide vaccine. The receptor was derived from a man aged 45 to 65 with glioma. CDR3: CASSTIGGTYNEQFF. The CDR3 DNA follows: TGCGCCAGCAGCACAATAGGGGGTACCTACAATGAGCAGTTCTTC.